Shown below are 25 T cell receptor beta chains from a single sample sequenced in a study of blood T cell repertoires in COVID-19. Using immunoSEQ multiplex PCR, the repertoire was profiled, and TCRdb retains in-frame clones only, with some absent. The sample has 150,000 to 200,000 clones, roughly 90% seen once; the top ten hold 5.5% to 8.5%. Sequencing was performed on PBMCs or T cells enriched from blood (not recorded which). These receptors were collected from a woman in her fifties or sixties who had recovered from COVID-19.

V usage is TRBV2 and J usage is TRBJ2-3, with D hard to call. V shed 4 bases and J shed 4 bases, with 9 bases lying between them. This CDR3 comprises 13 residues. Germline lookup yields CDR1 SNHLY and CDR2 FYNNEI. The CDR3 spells CASSAGRADTQYF. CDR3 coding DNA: TGTGCCAGCAGTGCTGGTCGCGCAGATACGCAGTATTTT.

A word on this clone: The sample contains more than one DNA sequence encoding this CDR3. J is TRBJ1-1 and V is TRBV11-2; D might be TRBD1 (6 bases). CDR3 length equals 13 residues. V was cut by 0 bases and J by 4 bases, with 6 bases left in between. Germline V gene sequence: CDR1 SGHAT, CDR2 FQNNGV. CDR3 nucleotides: TGTGCCAGCAGCTTAGAAGGGGGCACTGAAGCTTTCTTT. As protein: CASSLEGGTEAFF.

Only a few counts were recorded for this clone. The DNA of the CDR3 is TGTGCCAGCAGACCAGGGTTGGATCAGCCCCAGCATTTT. It is translated as CASRPGLDQPQHF. This chain links TRBV2 with TRBJ1-5; TRBD1 might be the D (5 bases). The V and J ends lost 6 bases and 5 bases respectively, with 11 bases between them. The CDR3 length is 13 residues. Per the germline V gene, CDR1 is SNHLY and CDR2 is FYNNEI.

As DNA, the CDR3 is TGTGCCAGCAGCTTGGAGGGGAGGGGTAGCGGGACTCAGGAGCAGTACTTC. As protein: CASSLEGRGSGTQEQYF. The chain combines TRBV7-2 with TRBJ2-7; 8 positions match TRBD2. Germline V gene lookup returns CDR1 SGHTA and CDR2 FQGNSA. CDR3 length: 17 amino acids. The J segment lost 7 bases and the V segment lost 3 bases, leaving 17 bases of the junction unmatched.

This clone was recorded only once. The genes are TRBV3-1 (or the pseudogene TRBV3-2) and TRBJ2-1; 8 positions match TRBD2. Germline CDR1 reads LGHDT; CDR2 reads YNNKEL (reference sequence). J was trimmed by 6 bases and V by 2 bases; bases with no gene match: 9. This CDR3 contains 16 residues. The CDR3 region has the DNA TGTGCCAGCAGCCAACCGGGACTAGGGGGATCCAATGAGCAGTTCTTC. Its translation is CASSQPGLGGSNEQFF.

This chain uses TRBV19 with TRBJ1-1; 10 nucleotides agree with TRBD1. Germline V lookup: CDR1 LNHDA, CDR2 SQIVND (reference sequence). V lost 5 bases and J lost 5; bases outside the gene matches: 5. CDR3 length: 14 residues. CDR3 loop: CASSPGTGETEAFF. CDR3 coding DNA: TGTGCCAGTAGTCCGGGGACAGGGGAGACTGAAGCTTTCTTT.

The CDR3 spells CASSTQGNQPQHF. The DNA for the CDR3 is TGTGCCAGCAGCACCCAGGGTAACCAGCCCCAGCATTTT. The V call is TRBV7-2, the J call TRBJ1-5; D may be TRBD1 (5 bases). Germline V lookup: CDR1 SGHTA, CDR2 FQGNSA. V dropped 5 bases and J dropped 7 bases, with 12 bases sitting between them. CDR3 length: 13 amino acids.

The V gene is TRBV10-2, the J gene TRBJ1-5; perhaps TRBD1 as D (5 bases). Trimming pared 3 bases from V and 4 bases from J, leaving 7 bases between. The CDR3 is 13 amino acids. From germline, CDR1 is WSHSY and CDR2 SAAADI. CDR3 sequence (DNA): TGCGCCAGCAGTGAAACAGGAAATCAGCCCCAGCATTTT. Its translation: CASSETGNQPQHF.

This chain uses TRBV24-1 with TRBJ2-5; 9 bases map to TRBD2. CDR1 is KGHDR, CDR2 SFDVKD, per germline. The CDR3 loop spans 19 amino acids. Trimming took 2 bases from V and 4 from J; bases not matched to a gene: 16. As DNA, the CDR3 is TGTGCCACCAGTGATTCGGCGCTAGCGGGACCCACGGGCGGAGAGACCCAGTACTTC. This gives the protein CATSDSALAGPTGGETQYF.

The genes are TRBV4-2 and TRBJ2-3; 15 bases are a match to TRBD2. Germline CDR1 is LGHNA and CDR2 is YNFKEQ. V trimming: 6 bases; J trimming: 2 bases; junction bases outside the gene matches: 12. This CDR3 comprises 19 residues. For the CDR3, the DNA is TGTGCCAGCAGACTATACTCCGGGACTAGCGGGAGGCCCACAGATACGCAGTATTTT. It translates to CASRLYSGTSGRPTDTQYF.

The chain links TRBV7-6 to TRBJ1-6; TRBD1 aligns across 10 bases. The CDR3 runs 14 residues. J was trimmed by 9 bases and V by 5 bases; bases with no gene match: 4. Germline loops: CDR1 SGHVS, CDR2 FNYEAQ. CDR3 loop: CASSPGTGASPLHF. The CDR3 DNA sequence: TGTGCCAGCAGCCCTGGGACAGGGGCTTCACCCCTCCACTTT. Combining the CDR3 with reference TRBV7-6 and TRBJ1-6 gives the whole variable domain GAGVSQSPRYKVTKRGQDVALRCDPISGHVSLYWYRQALGQGPEFLTYFNYEAQQDKSGLPNDRFSAERPEGSISTLTIQRTEQRDSAMYRCASSPGTGASPLHFGNGTRLTVT.

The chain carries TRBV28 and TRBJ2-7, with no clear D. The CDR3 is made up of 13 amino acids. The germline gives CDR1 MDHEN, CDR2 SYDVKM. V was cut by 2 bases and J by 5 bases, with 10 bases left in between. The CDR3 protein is CASSLNSPDEQYF. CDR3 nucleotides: TGTGCCAGCAGTTTAAACAGCCCCGACGAGCAGTACTTC.

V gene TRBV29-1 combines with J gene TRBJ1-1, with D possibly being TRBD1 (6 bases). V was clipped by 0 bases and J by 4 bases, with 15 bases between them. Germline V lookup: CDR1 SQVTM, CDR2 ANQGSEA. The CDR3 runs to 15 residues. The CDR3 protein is CSVEDLGGAGTEAFF. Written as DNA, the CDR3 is TGCAGCGTTGAAGATCTTGGGGGCGCGGGCACTGAAGCTTTCTTT.

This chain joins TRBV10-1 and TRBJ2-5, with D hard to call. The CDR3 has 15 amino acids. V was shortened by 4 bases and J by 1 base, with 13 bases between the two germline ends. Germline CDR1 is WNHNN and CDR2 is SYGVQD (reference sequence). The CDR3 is CASSGGVGPQETQYF. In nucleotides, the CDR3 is TGCGCCAGCAGTGGAGGTGTAGGCCCCCAAGAGACCCAGTACTTC.

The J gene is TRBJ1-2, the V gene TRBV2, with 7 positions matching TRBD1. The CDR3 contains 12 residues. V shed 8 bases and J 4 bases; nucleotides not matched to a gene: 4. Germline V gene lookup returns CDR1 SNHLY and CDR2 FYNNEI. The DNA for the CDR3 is TGTGCCAGCCCCGGGACAGCCTATGGCTACACCTTC. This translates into CASPGTAYGYTF. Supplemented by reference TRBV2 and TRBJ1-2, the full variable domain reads EPEVTQTPSHQVTQMGQEVILRCVPISNHLYFYWYRQILGQKVEFLVSFYNNEISEKSEIFDDQFSVERPDGSNFTLKIRSTKLEDSAMYFCASPGTAYGYTFGSGTRLTVV.

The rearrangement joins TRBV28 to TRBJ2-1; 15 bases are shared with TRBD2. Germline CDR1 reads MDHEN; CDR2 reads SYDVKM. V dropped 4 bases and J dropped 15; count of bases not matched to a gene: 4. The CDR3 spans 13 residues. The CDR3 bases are TGTGCCAGCAGTTCCGGACTAGCGGGAGGGCTGTTCTTC. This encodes CASSSGLAGGLFF.

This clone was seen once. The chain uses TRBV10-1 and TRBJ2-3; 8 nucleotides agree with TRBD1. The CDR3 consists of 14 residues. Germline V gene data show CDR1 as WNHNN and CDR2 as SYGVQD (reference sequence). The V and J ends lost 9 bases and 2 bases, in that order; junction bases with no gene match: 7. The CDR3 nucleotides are TGCGCCAGTCCGACAGGGGCACTCACAGATACGCAGTATTTT. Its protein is CASPTGALTDTQYF.

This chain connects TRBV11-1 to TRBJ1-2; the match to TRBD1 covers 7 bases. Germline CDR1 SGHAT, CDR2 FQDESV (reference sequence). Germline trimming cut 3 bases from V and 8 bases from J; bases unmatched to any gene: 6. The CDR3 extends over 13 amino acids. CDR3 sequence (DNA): TGTGCCAGCAGCTTCGAAGGGGGCAGGGGCTACACCTTC. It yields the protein CASSFEGGRGYTF. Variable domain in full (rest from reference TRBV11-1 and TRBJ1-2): EAEVAQSPRYKITEKSQAVAFWCDPISGHATLYWYRQILGQGPELLVQFQDESVVDDSQLPKDRFSAERLKGVDSTLKIQPAELGDSAMYLCASSFEGGRGYTFGSGTRLTVV.

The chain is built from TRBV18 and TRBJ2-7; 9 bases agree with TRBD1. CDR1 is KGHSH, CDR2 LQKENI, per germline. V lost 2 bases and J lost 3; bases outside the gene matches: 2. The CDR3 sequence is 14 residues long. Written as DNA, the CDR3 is TGTGCCAGCTCACCAGTGGACAGGGGCTACGAGCAGTACTTC. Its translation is CASSPVDRGYEQYF.

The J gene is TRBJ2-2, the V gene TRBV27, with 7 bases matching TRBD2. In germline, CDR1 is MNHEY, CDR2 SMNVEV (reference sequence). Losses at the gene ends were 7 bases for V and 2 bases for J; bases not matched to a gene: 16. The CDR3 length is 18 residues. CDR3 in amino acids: CASKGALGLAENTGELFF. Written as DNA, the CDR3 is TGTGCCAGCAAGGGAGCACTCGGGCTAGCGGAAAACACCGGGGAGCTGTTTTTT.

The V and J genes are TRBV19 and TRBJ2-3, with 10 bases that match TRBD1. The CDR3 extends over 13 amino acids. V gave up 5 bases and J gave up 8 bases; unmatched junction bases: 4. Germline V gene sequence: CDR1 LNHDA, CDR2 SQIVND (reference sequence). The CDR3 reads CASSPGTGVTQYF. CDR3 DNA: TGTGCCAGTAGTCCCGGGACAGGGGTTACGCAGTATTTT.

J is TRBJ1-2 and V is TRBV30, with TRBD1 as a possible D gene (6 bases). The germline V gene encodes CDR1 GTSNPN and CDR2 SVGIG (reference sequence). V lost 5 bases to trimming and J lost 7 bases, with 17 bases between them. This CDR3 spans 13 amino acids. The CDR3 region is CAWALRGESGYTF. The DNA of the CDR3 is TGTGCCTGGGCCCTCAGGGGAGAGAGTGGCTACACCTTC.

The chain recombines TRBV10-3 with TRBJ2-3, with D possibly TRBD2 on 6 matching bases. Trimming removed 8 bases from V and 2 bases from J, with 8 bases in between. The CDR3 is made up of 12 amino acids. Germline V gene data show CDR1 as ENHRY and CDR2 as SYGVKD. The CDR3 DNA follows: TGTGCCATCGGCGGGAACACAGATACGCAGTATTTT. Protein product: CAIGGNTDTQYF.

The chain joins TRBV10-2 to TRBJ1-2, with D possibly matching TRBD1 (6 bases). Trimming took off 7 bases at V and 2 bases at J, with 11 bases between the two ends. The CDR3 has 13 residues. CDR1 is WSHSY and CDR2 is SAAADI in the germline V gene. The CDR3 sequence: CASIDRMNYGYTF. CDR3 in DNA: TGCGCCAGCATCGACAGGATGAACTATGGCTACACCTTC.

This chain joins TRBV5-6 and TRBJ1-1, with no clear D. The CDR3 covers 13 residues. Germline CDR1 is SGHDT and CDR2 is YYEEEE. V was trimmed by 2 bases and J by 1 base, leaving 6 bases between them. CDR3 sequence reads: CASSFVGNTEAFF. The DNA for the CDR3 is TGTGCCAGCAGCTTTGTCGGGAACACTGAAGCTTTCTTT.